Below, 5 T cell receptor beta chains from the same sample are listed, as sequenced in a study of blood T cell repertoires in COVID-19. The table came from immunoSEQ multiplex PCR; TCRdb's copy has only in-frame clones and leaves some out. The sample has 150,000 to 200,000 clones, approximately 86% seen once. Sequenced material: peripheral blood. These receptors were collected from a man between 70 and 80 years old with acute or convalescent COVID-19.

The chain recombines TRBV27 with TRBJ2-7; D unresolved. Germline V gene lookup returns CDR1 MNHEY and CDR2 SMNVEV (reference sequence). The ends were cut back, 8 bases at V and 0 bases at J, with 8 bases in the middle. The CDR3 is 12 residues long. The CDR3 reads CASFSPSYEQYF. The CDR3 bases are TGTGCCAGCTTCTCCCCCTCCTACGAGCAGTACTTC.

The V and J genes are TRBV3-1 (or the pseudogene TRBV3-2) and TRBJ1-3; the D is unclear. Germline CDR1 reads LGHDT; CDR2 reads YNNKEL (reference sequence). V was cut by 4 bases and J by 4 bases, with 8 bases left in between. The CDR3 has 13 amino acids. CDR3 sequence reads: CASSLGGGNTIYF. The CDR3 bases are TGTGCCAGCAGCCTGGGAGGGGGAAACACCATATATTTT.

CDR3: CASSQGIGGTDTQYF. The CDR3 bases are TGTGCCAGCAGCCAAGGAATAGGGGGCACAGATACGCAGTATTTT. This chain links TRBV3-1 (or the pseudogene TRBV3-2) with TRBJ2-3; tentatively, D is TRBD1 (5 bases). This CDR3 is built from 15 residues. V was pared by 1 base and J by 1 base, with 9 bases between. Germline values: CDR1 LGHDT, CDR2 YNNKEL (reference sequence).

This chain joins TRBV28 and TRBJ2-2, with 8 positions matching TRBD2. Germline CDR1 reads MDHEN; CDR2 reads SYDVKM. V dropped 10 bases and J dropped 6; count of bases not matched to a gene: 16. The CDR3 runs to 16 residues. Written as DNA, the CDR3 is TGTGCCAATTTGCGGAGCGGGACTAGGGGTTCCGGGGAGCTGTTTTTT. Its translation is CANLRSGTRGSGELFF.

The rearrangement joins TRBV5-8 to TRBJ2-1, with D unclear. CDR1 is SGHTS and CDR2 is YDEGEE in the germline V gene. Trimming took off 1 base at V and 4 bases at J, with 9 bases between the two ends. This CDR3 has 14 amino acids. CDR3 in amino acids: CASSLIHLYNEQFF. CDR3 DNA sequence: TGTGCCAGCAGCTTGATACACCTGTACAATGAGCAGTTCTTC.